The 20 T cell receptor beta chains given below trace back to one sample, sequenced in a study of T cell responses to AZD1222 COVID-19 vaccine. The method was immunoSEQ multiplex PCR; TCRdb's version includes in-frame clones alone and lacks a portion of them. Of about 120,000 clones in the sample, roughly 92% were seen once. The source was peripheral blood, collected on day 0 of AZD1222 vaccination. The source is an adult in good health.

The V and J genes are TRBV3-1 (or the pseudogene TRBV3-2) and TRBJ2-5; D uncertain. Trimming removed 6 bases from V and 6 bases from J, with 23 bases in between. The CDR3 extends over 16 amino acids. CDR1 and CDR2 (germline): LGHDT, YNNKEL (reference sequence). The chain's CDR3 is CASSLSSSSPHQTQYF. Written as DNA, the CDR3 is TGTGCCAGCAGTCTCAGTAGCTCTTCGCCTCACCAGACCCAGTACTTC.

CDR3 bases: TGTGCTAGTGGTTTGATCAGAACAGGGGATCGGGCCAAAAACATTCAGTACTTC. Translated, it gives CASGLIRTGDRAKNIQYF. The chain recombines TRBV12-5 with TRBJ2-4; the match to TRBD1 covers 7 bases. Germline V CDR1 and CDR2: LGHNT, FRNRAP. This CDR3 contains 18 residues. Trimming removed 2 bases from V and 1 base from J; junction bases left unmatched: 11.

The chain carries TRBV12-3 or TRBV12-4 and TRBJ1-3; possibly TRBD1 for D (5 bases). V lost 6 bases to trimming and J lost 0 bases, with 6 bases between them. CDR3 length: 13 amino acids. The CDR3 coding sequence is TGTGCCAGCAGGACAGTCTCTGGAAACACCATATATTTT. The encoded protein is CASRTVSGNTIYF.

The chain combines TRBV30 with TRBJ2-7; 7 nucleotides match TRBD1. This CDR3 comprises 13 residues. The germline gives CDR1 GTSNPN, CDR2 SVGIG (reference sequence). After removal of 1 base from V and 5 bases from J, the junction contained 5 bases not matched to a gene. For the CDR3, the DNA is TGTGCCTGGAGTGGTCAGGGGGTTCACGAGCAGTACGTC. Its protein product is CAWSGQGVHEQYV.

The V call is TRBV6-1, the J call TRBJ1-2, with 8 bases fitting TRBD1. Unmatched junction bases numbered 10, after V lost 3 bases and J lost 4 bases. Germline V gives CDR1 MNHNS, CDR2 SASEGT. The CDR3 covers 16 residues. CDR3 bases: TGTGCCAGCAGTGAGCAGAAGGACAGGGCTTTCTATGGCTACACCTTC. Protein: CASSEQKDRAFYGYTF.

CDR3: CASSHAGTAPNYGYTF. CDR3 in DNA: TGCGCCAGCAGCCACGCCGGGACAGCGCCAAACTATGGCTACACCTTC. The chain is built from TRBV4-1 and TRBJ1-2, with 7 nucleotides matching TRBD1. The CDR3 runs to 16 residues. V shed 3 bases and J 2 bases; nucleotides not matched to a gene: 9. Germline V lookup: CDR1 MGHRA, CDR2 YSYEKL.

CDR3 region: CASSEEVLGFPEKLFF. The DNA for the CDR3 is TGTGCCAGCAGTGAAGAGGTTTTGGGGTTCCCCGAAAAACTGTTTTTT. The chain couples TRBV6-1 to TRBJ1-4; D not resolved. Germline loops: CDR1 MNHNS, CDR2 SASEGT. The CDR3 is 16 amino acids. Trimming shortened V by 1 base and J by 8 bases, and 17 bases separated the two germline ends.

This chain links TRBV12-3 or TRBV12-4 with TRBJ2-7; D remains unclear. CDR3 length: 12 residues. V lost 5 bases, J lost 9 bases, and 14 bases lay in between. The CDR3 DNA follows: TGTGCCAGCAGTCGTGACCGTCGGAGGCAGTACGTC. It is translated as CASSRDRRRQYV.

This clone was counted between two and nine times. The gene calls are TRBV2 and TRBJ2-3, with D tentatively TRBD2 (6 bases). Trimming took off 2 bases at V and 8 bases at J, with 14 bases between the two ends. Per the germline V gene, CDR1 is SNHLY and CDR2 is FYNNEI. The CDR3 sequence is 14 residues long. CDR3 region: CASSETQLGGTQYF. DNA of the CDR3: TGTGCCAGCAGTGAAACTCAACTGGGGGGTACGCAGTATTTT.

The table lists this clone with a count of one. The V call is TRBV30, the J call TRBJ2-5; D possibly matches TRBD1 or TRBD2 (5 bases each). Germline V gene sequence: CDR1 GTSNPN, CDR2 SVGIG (reference sequence). CDR3 length: 14 residues. V lost 0 bases, J lost 5 bases, and 13 bases lay in between. In DNA, the CDR3 is TGTGCCTGGAGTGTGAGAGGGGACGGCGAGACCCAGTACTTC. Protein: CAWSVRGDGETQYF. The full variable domain, rest sourced from reference TRBV30 and TRBJ2-5, is SQTIHQWPATLVQPVGSPLSLECTVEGTSNPNLYWYRQAAGRGLQLLFYSVGIGQISSEVPQNLSASRPQDRQFILSSKKLLLSDSGFYLCAWSVRGDGETQYFGPGTRLLVL.

This rearrangement joins TRBV3-1 (or the pseudogene TRBV3-2) to TRBJ1-1, with a tentative D call TRBD1 (5 bases). Germline CDR1 and CDR2: LGHDT and YNNKEL (reference sequence). The CDR3 extends over 15 amino acids. Trimming took 4 bases from V and 1 from J, leaving 13 bases between them. The CDR3 loop reads CASSPRWGSNTEAFF. The CDR3, as DNA: TGTGCCAGCAGCCCCCGTTGGGGGTCGAACACTGAAGCTTTCTTT.

The chain combines TRBV30 with TRBJ1-2; the match to TRBD1 covers 7 bases. V lost 3 bases, J lost 4 bases, and 5 bases stayed unmatched. CDR3 length: 13 amino acids. Germline values: CDR1 GTSNPN, CDR2 SVGIG (reference sequence). In DNA form, the CDR3 reads TGTGCCTGGAGATTGACAGGGAGCTATGGCTACACCTTC. Protein: CAWRLTGSYGYTF.

The V and J genes are TRBV5-1 and TRBJ2-1, with 8 bases matching TRBD1. This CDR3 comprises 14 residues. In germline, CDR1 is SGHRS, CDR2 YFSETQ. Trimming removed 0 bases from V and 7 bases from J; junction bases left unmatched: 3. This chain's CDR3 is CASSLVGQENEQFF. CDR3 DNA: TGCGCCAGCAGCTTGGTGGGACAGGAAAATGAGCAGTTCTTC.

The chain links TRBV6-5 to TRBJ1-6; 9 nucleotides match TRBD1. V was pared by 4 bases and J by 7 bases, with 8 bases of the junction left unmatched. This CDR3 contains 16 residues. The germline V gene has CDR1 MNHEY and CDR2 SVGAGI. Here the CDR3 reads CASSSSTGTGNSPLHF. The CDR3, as DNA: TGTGCCAGCAGTTCCTCTACCGGGACAGGGAATTCACCCCTCCACTTT.

The rearrangement joins TRBV6-2 or TRBV6-3 to TRBJ2-7; D call uncertain. This CDR3 has 13 residues. Germline V gene data show CDR1 as MNHEY and CDR2 as SVGEGT. Trimming removed 3 bases from V and 6 bases from J, with 12 bases in between. In nucleotides, the CDR3 is TGTGCCAGCAGTTATCGCGTACGCACCGAGCAGTACGTC. Translation: CASSYRVRTEQYV.

The rearrangement joins TRBV10-3 to TRBJ1-2; D ambiguous. The CDR3 is 16 amino acids. Germline CDR1 is ENHRY and CDR2 is SYGVKD. Trimming took off 6 bases at V and 4 bases at J, with 21 bases between the two ends. The CDR3 protein is CAISQAPVGGSYGYTF. DNA of the CDR3: TGTGCCATCAGCCAAGCCCCCGTCGGAGGCAGCTATGGCTACACCTTC.

The CDR3 is CASSGHGGYGYTF. CDR3 nucleotides: TGTGCCAGCAGCGGACACGGTGGCTATGGCTACACCTTC. The chain links TRBV9 to TRBJ1-2; D is ambiguous. V lost 3 bases and J lost 4, with 10 bases in between. The CDR3 is made up of 13 amino acids. CDR1 is SGDLS, CDR2 YYNGEE, per germline.

The CDR3 region has the DNA TGTGCCAGCAGCAGAGCCGGGACAGGGTTCAACGAGCAGTACTTC. It encodes CASSRAGTGFNEQYF. V and J are TRBV5-4 and TRBJ2-7; 9 bases map to TRBD1. This CDR3 spans 15 amino acids. The germline V gene has CDR1 SGHNT and CDR2 YYREEE (reference sequence). V lost 4 bases, J lost 5 bases, and 10 bases stayed unmatched.

The V gene is TRBV4-2, the J gene TRBJ2-3; the D gene could be TRBD1 or TRBD2 (6 bases each). Trimming shortened V by 0 bases and J by 2 bases, and 12 bases separated the two germline ends. This CDR3 has 16 amino acids. Germline V gene lookup returns CDR1 LGHNA and CDR2 YNFKEQ. CDR3: CASSQETGALTDTQYF. The CDR3 DNA reads as TGTGCCAGCAGCCAAGAGACGGGGGCTCTCACAGATACGCAGTATTTT.

V and J are TRBV9 and TRBJ1-1, with unresolved D. V was cut by 7 bases and J by 1 base, with 11 bases left in between. Germline CDR1 SGDLS, CDR2 YYNGEE. CDR3 size: 13 residues. CDR3 DNA sequence: TGTGCCAGCTCCCTTTCGGGGAACACTGAAGCTTTCTTT. Translated, it gives CASSLSGNTEAFF.